This T cell receptor (beta chain) was observed in a study of response to subunit inactivated influenza vaccine. One entry per CDR3 protein, called by TCRdb with MiXCR from the RT-PCR reads. The table shows roughly 520,000 distinct CDR3 sequences, with about 25% occurring only once. Study findings and constraints: Seasonal influenza vaccination, on each occasion, was suggested by the authors to recruit few new T cells.

On this clonotype itself: What it binds is unknown.

This TCR was sampled from a man in his forties or fifties who received an inactivated influenza vaccine. Here the sequenced sample was CD4+ T cells sorted from PBMCs, taken approximately 5 days after vaccination.

The CDR3, as DNA: TGTGCCAGCAGCCAGACCGGGGGCCACTCCTACAATGAGCAGTTCTTC. This encodes CASSQTGGHSYNEQFF. The chain links TRBV3-1 to TRBJ2-1; D tentatively fits TRBD1 or TRBD2 (6 bases each). Trimming stripped 3 bases from V and 0 bases from J, with 12 bases between. The CDR3 has 16 amino acids. Germline loops: CDR1 LGHDT, CDR2 YNNKEL (reference sequence).